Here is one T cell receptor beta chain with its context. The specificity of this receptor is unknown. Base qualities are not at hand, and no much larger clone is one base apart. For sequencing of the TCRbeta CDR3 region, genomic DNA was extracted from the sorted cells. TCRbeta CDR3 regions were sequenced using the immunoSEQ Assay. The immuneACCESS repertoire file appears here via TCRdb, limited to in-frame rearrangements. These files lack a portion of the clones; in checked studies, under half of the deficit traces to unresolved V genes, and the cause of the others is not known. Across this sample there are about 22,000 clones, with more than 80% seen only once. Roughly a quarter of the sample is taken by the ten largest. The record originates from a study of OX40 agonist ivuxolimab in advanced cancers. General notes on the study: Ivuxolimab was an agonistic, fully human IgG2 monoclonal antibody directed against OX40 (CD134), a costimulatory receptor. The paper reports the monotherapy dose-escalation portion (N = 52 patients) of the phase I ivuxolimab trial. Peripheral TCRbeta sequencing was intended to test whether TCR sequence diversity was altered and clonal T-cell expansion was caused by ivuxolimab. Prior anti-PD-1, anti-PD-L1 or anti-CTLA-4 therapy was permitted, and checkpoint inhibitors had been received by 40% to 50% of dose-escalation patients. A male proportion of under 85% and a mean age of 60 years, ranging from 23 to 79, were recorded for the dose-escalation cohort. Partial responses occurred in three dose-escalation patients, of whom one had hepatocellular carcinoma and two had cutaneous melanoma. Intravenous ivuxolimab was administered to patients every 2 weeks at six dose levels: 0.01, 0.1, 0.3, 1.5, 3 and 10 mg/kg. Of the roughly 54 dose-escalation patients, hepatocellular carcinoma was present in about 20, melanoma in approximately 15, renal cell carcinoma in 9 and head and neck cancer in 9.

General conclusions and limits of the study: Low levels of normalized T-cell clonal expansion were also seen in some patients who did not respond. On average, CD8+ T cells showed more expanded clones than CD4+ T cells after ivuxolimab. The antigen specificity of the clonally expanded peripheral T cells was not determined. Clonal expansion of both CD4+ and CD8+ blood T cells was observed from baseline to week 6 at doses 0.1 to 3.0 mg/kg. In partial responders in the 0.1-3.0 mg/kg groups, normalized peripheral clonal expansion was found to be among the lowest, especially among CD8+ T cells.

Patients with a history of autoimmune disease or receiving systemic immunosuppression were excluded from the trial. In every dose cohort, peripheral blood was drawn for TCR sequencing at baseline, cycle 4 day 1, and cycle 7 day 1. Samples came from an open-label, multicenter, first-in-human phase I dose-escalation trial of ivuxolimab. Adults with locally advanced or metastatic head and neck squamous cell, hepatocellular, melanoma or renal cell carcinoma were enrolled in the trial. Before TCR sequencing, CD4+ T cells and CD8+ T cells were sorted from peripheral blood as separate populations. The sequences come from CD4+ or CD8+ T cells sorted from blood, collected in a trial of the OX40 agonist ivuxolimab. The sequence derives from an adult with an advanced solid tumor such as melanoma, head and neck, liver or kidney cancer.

The DNA reads TGCGCCAGCAGCCAGGGCGGGTACAATGAGCAGTTCTTC. Translated, this gives CASSQGGYNEQFF. The receptor chain draws on TRBV4-3 and TRBJ2-1; a weak D assignment points to TRBD2 (5 bases agree). There are 13 amino acids in the CDR3, from cysteine to phenylalanine inclusive. The read is trimmed to its CDR3 DNA, 39 bases read in frame from base 1. V lost 3 bases and J lost 4 bases; the stretch between them is 7 bases long. CDR1 and CDR2, looked up from the germline V gene, are LGHNA and YSLEER.